The 27 T cell receptor beta chains below were found in one sample sequenced in a study of Ad26.COV2.S vaccination and SARS-CoV-2 variants. Noted treatment: some 20 received Ad26.COV2.S at low or high dose, single or two shots; 5 received placebo; per-sample allocation not given. It was on day 63 after the first vaccine or placebo injection that samples were taken. The repertoire was sequenced with immunoSEQ multiplex PCR; TCRdb's copy has only in-frame clones and lacks some. This table has roughly 350,000 clones, around nine tenths appearing once. Material: peripheral blood, obtained in a trial of Ad26.COV2.S vaccine versus placebo. Receptors were obtained from a person aged 18-60 years who received the Ad26.COV2.S COVID-19 vaccine or a placebo.

The rearrangement joins TRBV10-3 to TRBJ1-1; unclear D gene. Trimming stripped 1 base from V and 0 bases from J, with 3 bases between. The CDR3 has 13 residues. The germline CDR1 and CDR2 sequences are ENHRY and SYGVKD. The CDR3 DNA reads TGTGCCATCAGTGAGTACCTGAACACTGAAGCTTTCTTT. Translating gives CAISEYLNTEAFF.

The table lists this clone with a few counts. The chain joins TRBV5-8 to TRBJ1-1; 7 bases fit TRBD1. V lost 2 bases, J lost 4 bases, and 5 bases stayed unmatched. Germline assignment: CDR1 SGHTS and CDR2 YDEGEE. The CDR3 loop spans 14 amino acids. CDR3 in amino acids: CASSFGQGVTEAFF. The CDR3 nucleotides are TGTGCCAGCAGCTTTGGCCAGGGGGTCACTGAAGCTTTCTTT.

The rearrangement joins TRBV6-2 or TRBV6-3 to TRBJ2-6; no clear D gene. Trimming shortened V by 0 bases and J by 0 bases, and 6 bases separated the two germline ends. The CDR3 contains 16 residues. Germline assignment: CDR1 MNHEY and CDR2 SVGEGT. The CDR3 loop is CASSYSRSSGANVLTF. CDR3 nucleotides: TGTGCCAGCAGTTACTCGAGGAGCTCTGGGGCCAACGTCCTGACTTTC.

The chain recombines TRBV7-9 with TRBJ2-7; D unclear. This CDR3 is built from 14 residues. Germline assignment: CDR1 SEHNR and CDR2 FQNEAQ (reference sequence). Between the trimmed V and J ends, which lost 0 bases and 6 bases, there was a span of 12 bases. The CDR3 region is CASSLARHLGEQYF. In nucleotides, the CDR3 is TGTGCCAGCAGCTTAGCCAGGCACTTAGGCGAGCAGTACTTC.

This chain uses TRBV3-1 (or the pseudogene TRBV3-2) with TRBJ1-1, with 11 positions matching TRBD1. Trimming cost V 4 bases and J 4 bases; bases outside gene matches: 2. Germline V gene data show CDR1 as LGHDT and CDR2 as YNNKEL (reference sequence). The length of the CDR3 is 14 residues. The chain's CDR3 is CASSPGQGVTEAFF. CDR3 DNA sequence: TGTGCCAGCAGCCCGGGACAGGGGGTCACTGAAGCTTTCTTT.

The CDR3 DNA reads TGTGCCAGCAGCTTAGGCTTTCAAGAGACCCAGTACTTC. Encoded protein: CASSLGFQETQYF. V gene TRBV7-3 combines with J gene TRBJ2-5, with unresolved D. Germline CDR1 reads SGHTA; CDR2 reads FQGTGA. The CDR3 has 13 amino acids. Trimming cost V 2 bases and J 2 bases, with 6 bases left between them.

V usage is TRBV4-2 and J usage is TRBJ1-4, with no clear D. The germline CDR1 and CDR2 sequences are LGHNA and YNFKEQ. This CDR3 has 13 amino acids. Trimming removed 1 base from V and 7 bases from J, with 7 bases in between. The CDR3 loop is CASSQARVEKLFF. CDR3 nucleotide sequence: TGTGCCAGCAGCCAAGCCCGGGTTGAAAAACTGTTTTTT.

V gene TRBV11-2 combines with J gene TRBJ2-5; D unresolved. V was pared by 5 bases and J by 1 base, with 17 bases between. Germline CDR1 and CDR2: SGHAT and FQNNGV. This CDR3 is 16 amino acids long. This CDR3 is CASSRRQAAFQETQYF. CDR3 in DNA: TGTGCCAGCAGCCGCCGGCAGGCAGCCTTCCAAGAGACCCAGTACTTC. The full variable domain, with the rest looked up from reference TRBV11-2 and TRBJ2-5, is EAGVAQSPRYKIIEKRQSVAFWCNPISGHATLYWYQQILGQGPKLLIQFQNNGVVDDSQLPKDRFSAERLKGVDSTLKIQPAKLEDSAVYLCASSRRQAAFQETQYFGPGTRLLVL.

This clone was detected only a few times. The chain carries TRBV7-9 and TRBJ2-1; possibly TRBD2 for D (5 bases). The CDR3 runs 16 residues. Trimming took off 5 bases at V and 0 bases at J, with 14 bases between the two ends. CDR1 is SEHNR, CDR2 FQNEAQ, per germline (reference sequence). The CDR3 bases are TGTGCCAGCAGCGGAGGATTTTTAAGCTCCTACAATGAGCAGTTCTTC. This translates into CASSGGFLSSYNEQFF. Supplemented by reference TRBV7-9 and TRBJ2-1, the full variable domain reads DTGVSQNPRHKITKRGQNVTFRCDPISEHNRLYWYRQTLGQGPEFLTYFQNEAQLEKSRLLSDRFSAERPKGSFSTLEIQRTEQGDSAMYLCASSGGFLSSYNEQFFGPGTRLTVL.

The chain joins TRBV19 to TRBJ1-1; D is ambiguous. The V gene lost 1 base and the J gene lost 10 bases, with 10 bases spanning the gap. The CDR3 extends over 12 amino acids. CDR1 LNHDA and CDR2 SQIVND come from the germline V gene (reference sequence). The CDR3 sequence: CASSIGEGSAFF. The CDR3 bases are TGTGCCAGTAGTATAGGGGAGGGATCAGCTTTCTTT.

The chain uses TRBV30 and TRBJ2-7, with 7 bases matching TRBD1. Germline values: CDR1 GTSNPN, CDR2 SVGIG (reference sequence). Germline trimming cut 2 bases from V and 3 bases from J; bases unmatched to any gene: 10. The CDR3 is 15 residues long. CDR3 amino acids: CAWSQGTVANYEQYF. As DNA, the CDR3 is TGTGCCTGGAGTCAGGGGACAGTAGCAAACTACGAGCAGTACTTC.

The chain has TRBV19 and TRBJ1-2; 7 bases fit TRBD1. This CDR3 is built from 13 residues. V was clipped by 4 bases and J by 3 bases; unmatched bases: 2. CDR1 and CDR2 (germline): LNHDA, SQIVND (reference sequence). CDR3 nucleotides: TGTGCCAGTAGTACTACAGGGGACTATGGCTACACCTTC. Protein product: CASSTTGDYGYTF. The full variable domain, rest sourced from reference TRBV19 and TRBJ1-2, is DGGITQSPKYLFRKEGQNVTLSCEQNLNHDAMYWYRQDPGQGLRLIYYSQIVNDFQKGDIAEGYSVSREKKESFPLTVTSAQKNPTAFYLCASSTTGDYGYTFGSGTRLTVV.

This chain connects TRBV7-2 to TRBJ2-3; D is ambiguous. V was clipped by 5 bases and J by 5 bases, with 11 bases between them. This CDR3 is 13 amino acids long. CDR1 is SGHTA and CDR2 is FQGNSA in the germline V gene. The CDR3 sequence is CASSTYYRDTQYF. CDR3 coding DNA: TGTGCCAGCAGCACCTACTACCGAGATACGCAGTATTTT.

J is TRBJ1-4 and V is TRBV4-2; 8 positions agree with TRBD1. V lost 2 bases and J lost 4; bases outside the gene matches: 9. Germline lookup yields CDR1 LGHNA and CDR2 YNFKEQ. This CDR3 spans 17 amino acids. In nucleotides, the CDR3 is TGTGCCAGCAGCCAATCCCAGGGGGCAAGTGGTAATGAAAAACTGTTTTTT. Protein sequence: CASSQSQGASGNEKLFF.

This clone was observed a single time. The CDR3 region has the DNA TGTGCCAGCAGCTTTGTGGACAGCCCGAACACCGGGGAGCTGTTTTTT. Translated, it gives CASSFVDSPNTGELFF. The gene calls are TRBV5-8 and TRBJ2-2, with a weak D call TRBD1 (6 bases). Germline V gene sequence: CDR1 SGHTS, CDR2 YDEGEE. V dropped 2 bases and J dropped 0 bases, with 11 bases sitting between them. The CDR3 has 16 residues. Combining the CDR3 with reference TRBV5-8 and TRBJ2-2 gives the whole variable domain EAGVTQSPTHLIKTRGQQATLRCSPISGHTSVYWYQQALGLGLQFLLWYDEGEERNRGNFPPRFSGRQFPNYSSELNVNALELEDSALYLCASSFVDSPNTGELFFGEGSRLTVL.

The count of this clone is one. The rearrangement uses TRBV9 and TRBJ1-6; D is uncertain. This CDR3 spans 15 amino acids. Between the trimmed V and J ends, which lost 0 bases and 8 bases, there was a span of 12 bases. Germline lookup yields CDR1 SGDLS and CDR2 YYNGEE. The CDR3 DNA reads as TGTGCCAGCAGCGTAGCTGAGAGGGTTGATTCACCCCTCCACTTT. Protein product: CASSVAERVDSPLHF.

This chain uses TRBV10-2 with TRBJ1-5; no clear D gene. Germline CDR1 WSHSY, CDR2 SAAADI. This CDR3 contains 13 residues. V lost 6 bases to trimming and J lost 0 bases, with 6 bases between them. The CDR3 sequence: CASRDGSNQPQHF. CDR3 bases: TGCGCCAGCAGGGACGGTAGCAATCAGCCCCAGCATTTT.

This clone has only a few counts. The rearrangement joins TRBV7-2 to TRBJ1-6; a possible D gene is TRBD1 (5 bases). Germline V lookup: CDR1 SGHTA, CDR2 FQGNSA. This CDR3 comprises 15 residues. V lost 1 base, J lost 10 bases, and 14 bases lay in between. The CDR3 is CASSLEWGVRSPLHF. In DNA, the CDR3 is TGTGCCAGCAGCTTAGAGTGGGGGGTAAGGTCACCCCTCCACTTT.

This chain joins TRBV6-6 and TRBJ2-3; 7 nucleotides match TRBD2. Per the germline V gene, CDR1 is MNHNY and CDR2 is SVGAGI (reference sequence). There are 14 residues in the CDR3. As DNA, the CDR3 is TGTGCGGGGGGTAGCGGGCCTCGGGCGGATACGCAGTATTTT. It specifies CAGGSGPRADTQYF.

This chain connects TRBV4-3 to TRBJ1-2, with D possibly being TRBD1 (5 bases). Germline assignment: CDR1 LGHNA and CDR2 YSLEER. The CDR3 totals 14 residues. Trimming shortened V by 0 bases and J by 8 bases, and 13 bases separated the two germline ends. The CDR3 nucleotides are TGCGCCAGCAGCCAAGACATACGTAGGGACGGCTACACCTTC. It yields the protein CASSQDIRRDGYTF.

The rearrangement uses TRBV6-5 and TRBJ1-4; 7 bases align to TRBD1. Germline V gene data show CDR1 as MNHEY and CDR2 as SVGAGI. This CDR3 contains 13 residues. Germline trimming cut 6 bases from V and 7 bases from J; bases unmatched to any gene: 5. DNA for the CDR3: TGTGCCAGCAGCCAAACAGGGGTTGAAAAACTGTTTTTT. This gives the protein CASSQTGVEKLFF.

The chain carries TRBV5-1 and TRBJ2-5; D call uncertain. Trimming took off 4 bases at V and 5 bases at J, with 6 bases between the two ends. The germline V gene has CDR1 SGHRS and CDR2 YFSETQ. The CDR3 has 11 residues. The DNA for the CDR3 is TGCGCCAGCAGCGTGCTGGAGACCCAGTACTTC. It codes for CASSVLETQYF.

Here the CDR3 DNA reads TGTGCCAGCAGTGGGGGACACGGTGATCAGCCCCAGCATTTT. Its translation is CASSGGHGDQPQHF. The genes are TRBV27 and TRBJ1-5; perhaps TRBD1 as D (6 bases). CDR1 is MNHEY and CDR2 is SMNVEV in the germline V gene (reference sequence). The CDR3 has 14 residues. The germline V and J ends were trimmed by 5 bases and 5 bases, with 13 bases remaining between them.

V and J are TRBV7-8 and TRBJ1-2; D may be TRBD1 (6 bases). The V end lost 4 bases, the J end lost 5 bases, and 14 bases lay between the germline ends. This CDR3 spans 14 amino acids. The germline gives CDR1 SGHVS, CDR2 FQNEAQ. The CDR3 DNA follows: TGTGCCAGCAGCTCCACAGGGCTCGGGTATGGCTACACCTTC. Protein product: CASSSTGLGYGYTF.

The V call is TRBV30, the J call TRBJ1-1, with no clear D. The CDR3 contains 19 residues. Germline V lookup: CDR1 GTSNPN, CDR2 SVGIG (reference sequence). Trimming removed 2 bases at V and 5 bases at J, with 30 bases between. The DNA for the CDR3 is TGTGCCTGGAGTAAGGCGAGGGCAGGTTTTTCGGTCGGTGGGACTGAAGCTTTCTTT. It codes for CAWSKARAGFSVGGTEAFF.

The chain is built from TRBV7-3 and TRBJ1-2; 8 nucleotides agree with TRBD1. The J segment lost 7 bases and the V segment lost 3 bases, leaving 4 bases of the junction unmatched. The germline gives CDR1 SGHTA, CDR2 FQGTGA. The CDR3 sequence is 13 residues long. CDR3 region: CASSFSQGAGYTF. In DNA form, the CDR3 reads TGTGCCAGCAGCTTCTCTCAGGGGGCTGGCTACACCTTC.

This clone was counted a few times. V and J are TRBV5-6 and TRBJ1-1; no firm D call. CDR1 and CDR2 from the germline V gene are SGHDT and YYEEEE. Trimming pared 4 bases from V and 5 bases from J, leaving 15 bases between. The CDR3 totals 14 residues. In nucleotides, the CDR3 is TGTGCCAGCAGCCAATCGACGAGGCTTACTGAAGCTTTCTTT. Translation: CASSQSTRLTEAFF.